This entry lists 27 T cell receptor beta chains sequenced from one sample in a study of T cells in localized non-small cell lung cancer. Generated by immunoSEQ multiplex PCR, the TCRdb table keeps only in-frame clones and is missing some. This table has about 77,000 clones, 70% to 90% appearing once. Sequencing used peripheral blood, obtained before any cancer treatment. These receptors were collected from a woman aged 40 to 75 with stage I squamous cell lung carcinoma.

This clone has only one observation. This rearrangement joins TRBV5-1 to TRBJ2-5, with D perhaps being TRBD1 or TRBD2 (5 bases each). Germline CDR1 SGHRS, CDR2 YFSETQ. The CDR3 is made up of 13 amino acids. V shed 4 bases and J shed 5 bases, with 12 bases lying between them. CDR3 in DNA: TGCGCCAGCAGCCCGGGGCCCGGTGAGACCCAGTACTTC. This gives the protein CASSPGPGETQYF.

This chain's CDR3 is CASSPMPGQRYYGYTF. DNA of the CDR3: TGCGCCAGCAGCCCAATGCCGGGACAGAGATACTATGGCTACACCTTC. V usage is TRBV5-1 and J usage is TRBJ1-2; 7 bases fit TRBD1. This CDR3 has 16 amino acids. CDR1 is SGHRS and CDR2 is YFSETQ in the germline V gene. J lost 3 bases, V lost 4 bases, and 12 bases had no gene match.

CDR3 sequence: CASRSDRASNTEAFF. In nucleotides, the CDR3 is TGTGCCAGCAGATCCGACAGGGCGTCCAACACTGAAGCTTTCTTT. V is TRBV27 and J is TRBJ1-1; 7 bases fit TRBD1. The CDR3 covers 15 residues. With V trimmed by 6 bases and J by 2 bases, 9 bases remained unmatched. Germline values: CDR1 MNHEY, CDR2 SMNVEV (reference sequence).

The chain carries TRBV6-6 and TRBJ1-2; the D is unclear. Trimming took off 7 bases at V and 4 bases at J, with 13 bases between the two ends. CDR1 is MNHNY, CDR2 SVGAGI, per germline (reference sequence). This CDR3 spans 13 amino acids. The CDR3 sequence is CASTQQGIYGYTF. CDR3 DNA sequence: TGTGCCAGCACCCAACAAGGGATCTATGGCTACACCTTC.

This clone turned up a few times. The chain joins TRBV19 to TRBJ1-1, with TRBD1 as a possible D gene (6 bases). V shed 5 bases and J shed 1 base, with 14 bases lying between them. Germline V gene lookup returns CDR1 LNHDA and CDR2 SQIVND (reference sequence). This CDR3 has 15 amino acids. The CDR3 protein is CASSRGTLGNTEAFF. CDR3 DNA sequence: TGTGCCAGTAGTCGAGGGACATTGGGGAACACTGAAGCTTTCTTT.

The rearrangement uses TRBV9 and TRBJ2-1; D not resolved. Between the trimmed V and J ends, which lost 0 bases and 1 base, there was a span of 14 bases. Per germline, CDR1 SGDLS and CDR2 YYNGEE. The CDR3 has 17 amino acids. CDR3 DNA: TGTGCCAGCAGCGTAGAAGACCCCTGGATGTCCTACAATGAGCAGTTCTTC. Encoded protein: CASSVEDPWMSYNEQFF.

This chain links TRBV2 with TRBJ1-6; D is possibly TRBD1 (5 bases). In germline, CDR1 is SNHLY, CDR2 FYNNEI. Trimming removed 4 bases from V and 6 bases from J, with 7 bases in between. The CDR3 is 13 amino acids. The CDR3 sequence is CASSVRGNSPLHF. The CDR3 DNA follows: TGTGCCAGCAGTGTAAGGGGTAATTCACCCCTCCACTTT.

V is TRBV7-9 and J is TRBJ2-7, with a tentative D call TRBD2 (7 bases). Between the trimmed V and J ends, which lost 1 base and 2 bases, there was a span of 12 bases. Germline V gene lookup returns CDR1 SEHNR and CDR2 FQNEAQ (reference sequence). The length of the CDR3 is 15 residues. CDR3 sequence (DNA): TGTGCCAGCAGCTTAGGCGGGGGCGGAGCCTACGAGCAGTACTTC. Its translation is CASSLGGGGAYEQYF. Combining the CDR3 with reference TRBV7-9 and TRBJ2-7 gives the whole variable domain DTGVSQNPRHKITKRGQNVTFRCDPISEHNRLYWYRQTLGQGPEFLTYFQNEAQLEKSRLLSDRFSAERPKGSFSTLEIQRTEQGDSAMYLCASSLGGGGAYEQYFGPGTRLTVT.

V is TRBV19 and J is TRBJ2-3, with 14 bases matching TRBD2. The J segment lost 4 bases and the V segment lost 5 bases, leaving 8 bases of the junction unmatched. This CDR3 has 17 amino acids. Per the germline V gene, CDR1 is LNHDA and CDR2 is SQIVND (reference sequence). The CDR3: CASSDSGTSGGADTQYF. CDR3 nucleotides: TGTGCCAGTAGTGACTCCGGGACTAGCGGGGGAGCAGATACGCAGTATTTT.

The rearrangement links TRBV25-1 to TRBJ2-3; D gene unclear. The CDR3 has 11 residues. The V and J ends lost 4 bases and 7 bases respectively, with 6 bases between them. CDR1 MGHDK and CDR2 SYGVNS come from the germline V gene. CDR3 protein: CASSGSNTQYF. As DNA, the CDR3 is TGTGCCAGCAGTGGGTCGAATACGCAGTATTTT.

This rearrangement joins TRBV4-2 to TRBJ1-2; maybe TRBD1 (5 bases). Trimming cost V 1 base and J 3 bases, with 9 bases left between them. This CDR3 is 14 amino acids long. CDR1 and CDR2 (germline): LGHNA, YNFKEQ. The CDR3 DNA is TGTGCCAGCAGCCAAGGTCCCAGGGACTATGGCTACACCTTC. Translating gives CASSQGPRDYGYTF.

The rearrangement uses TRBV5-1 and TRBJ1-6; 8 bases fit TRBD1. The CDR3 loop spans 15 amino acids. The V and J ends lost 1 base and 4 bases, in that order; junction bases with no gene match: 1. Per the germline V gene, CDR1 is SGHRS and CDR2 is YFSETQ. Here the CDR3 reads CASSLTGGYNSPLHF. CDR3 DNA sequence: TGCGCCAGCAGCTTGACAGGGGGGTATAATTCACCCCTCCACTTT.

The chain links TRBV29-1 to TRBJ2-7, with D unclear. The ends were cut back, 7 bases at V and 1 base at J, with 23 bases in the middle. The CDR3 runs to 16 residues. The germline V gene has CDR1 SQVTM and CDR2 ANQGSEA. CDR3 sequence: CSAGSPSPDGSYEQYF. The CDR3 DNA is TGCAGCGCCGGCTCCCCCTCACCGGACGGGTCCTACGAGCAGTACTTC.

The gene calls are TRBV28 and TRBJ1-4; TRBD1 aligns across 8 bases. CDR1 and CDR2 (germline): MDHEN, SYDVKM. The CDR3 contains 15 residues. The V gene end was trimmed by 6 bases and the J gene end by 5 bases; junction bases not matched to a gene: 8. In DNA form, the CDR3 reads TGTGCCAGCAGCCGGACAGGGCGAACGAATGAAAAACTGTTTTTT. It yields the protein CASSRTGRTNEKLFF.

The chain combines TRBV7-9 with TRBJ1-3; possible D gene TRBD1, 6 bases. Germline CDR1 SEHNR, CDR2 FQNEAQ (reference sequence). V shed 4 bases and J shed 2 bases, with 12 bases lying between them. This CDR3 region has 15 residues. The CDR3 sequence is CASSSNDRPGNTIYF. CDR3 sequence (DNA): TGTGCCAGCAGCTCCAATGACAGGCCTGGAAACACCATATATTTT. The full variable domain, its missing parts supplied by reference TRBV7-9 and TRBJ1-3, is DTGVSQNPRHKITKRGQNVTFRCDPISEHNRLYWYRQTLGQGPEFLTYFQNEAQLEKSRLLSDRFSAERPKGSFSTLEIQRTEQGDSAMYLCASSSNDRPGNTIYFGEGSWLTVV.

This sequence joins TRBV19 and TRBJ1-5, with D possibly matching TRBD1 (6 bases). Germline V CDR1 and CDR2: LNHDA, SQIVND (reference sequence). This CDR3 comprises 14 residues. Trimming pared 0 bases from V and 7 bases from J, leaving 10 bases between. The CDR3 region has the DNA TGTGCCAGTAGTATAGAATGGGGGCCCCAGCCCCAGCATTTT. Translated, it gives CASSIEWGPQPQHF.

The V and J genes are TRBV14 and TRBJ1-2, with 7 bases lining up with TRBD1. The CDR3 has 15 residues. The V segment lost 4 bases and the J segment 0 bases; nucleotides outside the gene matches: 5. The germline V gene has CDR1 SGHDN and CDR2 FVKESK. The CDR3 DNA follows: TGTGCCAGCAGCCTCCGGGACAGACCTAACTATGGCTACACCTTC. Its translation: CASSLRDRPNYGYTF.

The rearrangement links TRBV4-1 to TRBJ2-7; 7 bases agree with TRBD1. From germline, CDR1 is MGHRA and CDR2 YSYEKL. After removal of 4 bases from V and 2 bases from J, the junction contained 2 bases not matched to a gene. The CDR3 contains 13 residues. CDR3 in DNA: TGCGCCAGCAGCCGCGACAGGGCCTACGAGCAGTACTTC. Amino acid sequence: CASSRDRAYEQYF.

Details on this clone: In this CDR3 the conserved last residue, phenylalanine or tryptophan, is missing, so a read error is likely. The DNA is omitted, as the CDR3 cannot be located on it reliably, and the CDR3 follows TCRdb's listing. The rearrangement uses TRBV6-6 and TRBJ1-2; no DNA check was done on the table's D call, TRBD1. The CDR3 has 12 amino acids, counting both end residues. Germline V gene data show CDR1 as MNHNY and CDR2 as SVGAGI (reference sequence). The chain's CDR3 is CASSYSSGRGSL.

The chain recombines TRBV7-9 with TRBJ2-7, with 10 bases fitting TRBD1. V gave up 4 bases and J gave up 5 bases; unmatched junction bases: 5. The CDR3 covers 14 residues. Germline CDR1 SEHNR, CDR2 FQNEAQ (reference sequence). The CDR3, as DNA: TGTGCCAGCAGCTCCGGGACAGGGGTAAACGAGCAGTACTTC. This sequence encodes CASSSGTGVNEQYF.

The CDR3 DNA follows: TGTGCCAGCACCAGACAGGGTTCTATGGAGACCCAGTACTTC. This codes for CASTRQGSMETQYF. J is TRBJ2-5 and V is TRBV6-1, with TRBD1 identical over 7 bases. The CDR3 length is 14 residues. The trim removed 7 bases at V and 5 bases at J, leaving 10 bases unmatched. CDR1 MNHNS and CDR2 SASEGT come from the germline V gene.

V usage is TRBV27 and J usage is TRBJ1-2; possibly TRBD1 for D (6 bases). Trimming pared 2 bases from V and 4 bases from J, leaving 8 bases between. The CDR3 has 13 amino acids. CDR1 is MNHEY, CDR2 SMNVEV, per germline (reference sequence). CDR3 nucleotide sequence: TGTGCCAGCAGTTTAGTAGGGGGCTATGGCTACACCTTC. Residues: CASSLVGGYGYTF.

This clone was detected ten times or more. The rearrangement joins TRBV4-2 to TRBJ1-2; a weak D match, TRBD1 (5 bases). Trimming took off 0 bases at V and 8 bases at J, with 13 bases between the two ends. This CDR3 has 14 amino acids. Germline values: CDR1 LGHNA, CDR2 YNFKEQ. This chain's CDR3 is CASSQDVGHGGYTF. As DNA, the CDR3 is TGTGCCAGCAGCCAAGATGTAGGACACGGAGGCTACACCTTC.

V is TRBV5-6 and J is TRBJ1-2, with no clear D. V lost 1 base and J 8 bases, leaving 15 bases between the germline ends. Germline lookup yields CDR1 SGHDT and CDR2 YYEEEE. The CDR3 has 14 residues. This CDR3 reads CASSLTSGLGGYTF. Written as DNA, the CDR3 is TGTGCCAGCAGCTTGACCTCGGGGTTGGGCGGCTACACCTTC.

The CDR3 sequence: CASSDGTYKTNYGYTF. CDR3 coding DNA: TGTGCCAGCTCAGACGGGACATATAAAACTAACTATGGCTACACCTTC. The chain couples TRBV18 to TRBJ1-2, with a possible D match to TRBD1 (6 bases). In germline, CDR1 is KGHSH, CDR2 LQKENI. The CDR3 totals 16 residues. Trimming cost V 5 bases and J 0 bases, with 16 bases left between them.

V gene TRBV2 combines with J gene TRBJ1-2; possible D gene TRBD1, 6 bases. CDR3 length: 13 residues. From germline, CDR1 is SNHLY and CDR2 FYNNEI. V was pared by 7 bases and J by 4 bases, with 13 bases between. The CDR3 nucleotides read TGTGCCAGCACCCCAGGGGAGATCTATGGCTACACCTTC. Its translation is CASTPGEIYGYTF. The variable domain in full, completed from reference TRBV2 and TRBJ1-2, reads EPEVTQTPSHQVTQMGQEVILRCVPISNHLYFYWYRQILGQKVEFLVSFYNNEISEKSEIFDDQFSVERPDGSNFTLKIRSTKLEDSAMYFCASTPGEIYGYTFGSGTRLTVV.

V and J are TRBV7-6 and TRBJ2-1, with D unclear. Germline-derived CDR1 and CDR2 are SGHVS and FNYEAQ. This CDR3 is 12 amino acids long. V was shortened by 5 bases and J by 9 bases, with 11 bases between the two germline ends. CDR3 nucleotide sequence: TGTGCCAGCAGCGCAAGTGTCGGTGAGCAGTTCTTC. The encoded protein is CASSASVGEQFF.